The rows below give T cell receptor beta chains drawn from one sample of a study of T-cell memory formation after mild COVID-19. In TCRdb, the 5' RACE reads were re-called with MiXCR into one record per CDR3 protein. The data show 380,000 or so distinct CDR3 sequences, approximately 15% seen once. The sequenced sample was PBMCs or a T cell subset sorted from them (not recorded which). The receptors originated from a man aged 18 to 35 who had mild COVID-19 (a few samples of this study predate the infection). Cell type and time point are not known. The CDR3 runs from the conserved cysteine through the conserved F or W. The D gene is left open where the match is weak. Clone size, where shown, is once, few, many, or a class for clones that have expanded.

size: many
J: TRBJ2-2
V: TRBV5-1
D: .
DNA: TGCGCCAGCAGCTTGGGTCCCCGGAACGCGAACACCGGGGAGCTGTTTTTT
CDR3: CASSLGPRNANTGELFF

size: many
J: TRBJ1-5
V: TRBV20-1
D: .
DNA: TGCAGGGCGGGAGGGGGGAATCAGCCCCAGCATTTT
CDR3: CRAGGGNQPQHF

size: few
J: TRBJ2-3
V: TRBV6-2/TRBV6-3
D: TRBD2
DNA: TGTGCCAGCAGTTCCGGGGGGGCCGAGACAGATACGCAGTATTTT
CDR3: CASSSGGAETDTQYF

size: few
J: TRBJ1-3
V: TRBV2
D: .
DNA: TGTGCCAGCAGTGTCGGAGGGGCGACAGGAAACACCATATATTTT
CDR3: CASSVGGATGNTIYF

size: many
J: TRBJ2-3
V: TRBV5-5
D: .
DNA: TGTGCCAGCAGCTTGGCACCTAACACAGATACGCAGTATTTT
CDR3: CASSLAPNTDTQYF

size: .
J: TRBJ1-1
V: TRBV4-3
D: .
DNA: TGCGCCAGCACTATTTCCGGGGCCCGAGGCACTGAAGCTTTCTTT
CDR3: CASTISGARGTEAFF

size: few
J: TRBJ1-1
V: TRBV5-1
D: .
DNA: TGCGCCAGCAGCATTTCAGGGGCAGAGACTGAAGCTTTCTTT
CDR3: CASSISGAETEAFF

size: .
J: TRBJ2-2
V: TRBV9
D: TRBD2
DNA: TGTGCCAGCAGCTCACCGGGGGGGACCGGGGAGCTGTTTTTT
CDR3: CASSSPGGTGELFF

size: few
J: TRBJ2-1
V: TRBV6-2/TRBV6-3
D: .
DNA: TGTGCCAGCAGTCGGACCTTATACAATGAGCAGTTCTTC
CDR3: CASSRTLYNEQFF

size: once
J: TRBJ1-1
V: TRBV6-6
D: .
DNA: TGTGCCAGCATCGATGGGTGGACTGAAGCTTTCTTT
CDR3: CASIDGWTEAFF

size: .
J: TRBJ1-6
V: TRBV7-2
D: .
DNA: TGTGCCAGCAGCCCGGCGGGAGGGCCCCTCCACTTT
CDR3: CASSPAGGPLHF

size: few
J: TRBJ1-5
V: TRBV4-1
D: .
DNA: TGCGCCAGCAACCGAGAGGGACCTAGCAATCAGCCCCAGCATTTT
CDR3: CASNREGPSNQPQHF

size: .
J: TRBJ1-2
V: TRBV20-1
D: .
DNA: TGCAGTGCTAGAATCCCCTATGGCTACACCTTC
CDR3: CSARIPYGYTF

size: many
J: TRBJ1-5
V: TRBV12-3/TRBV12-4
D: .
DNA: TGTGCCAGCAGTTTAGGGTTCGGGAGAAGGCAGCCCCAGCATTTT
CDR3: CASSLGFGRRQPQHF

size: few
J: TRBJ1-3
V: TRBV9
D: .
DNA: TGTGCCAGCAGCACAGACCCATCTGGAAACACCATATATTTT
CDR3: CASSTDPSGNTIYF

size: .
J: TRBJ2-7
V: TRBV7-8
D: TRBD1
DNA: TGTGCCAGCAGATTGGACAGGTACGAGCAGTACTTC
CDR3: CASRLDRYEQYF

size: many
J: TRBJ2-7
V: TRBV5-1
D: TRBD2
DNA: TGCGCCAGCACCCCTTCGCCTACGGGGGGGGCGAACCGGCAGTACTTC
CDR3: CASTPSPTGGANRQYF

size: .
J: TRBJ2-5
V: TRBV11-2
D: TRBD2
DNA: TGTGCCAGCAGCCTGGCGGGGGTTAGACAAGAGACCCAGTACTTC
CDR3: CASSLAGVRQETQYF

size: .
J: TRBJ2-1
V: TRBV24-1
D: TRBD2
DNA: TGTGCCACCAGTGACCCAAGCGGGAGGGCGTACAATGAGCAGTTCTTC
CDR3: CATSDPSGRAYNEQFF

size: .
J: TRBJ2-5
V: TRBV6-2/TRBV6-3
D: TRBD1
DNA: TGTGCCAGCGTAACAGGGGCCCAAGAGACCCAGTACTTC
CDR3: CASVTGAQETQYF

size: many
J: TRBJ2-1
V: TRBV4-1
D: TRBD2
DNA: TGCGCCAGCAGCCACCCTAGACTAGCGGGGAATGAGCAGTTCTTC
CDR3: CASSHPRLAGNEQFF

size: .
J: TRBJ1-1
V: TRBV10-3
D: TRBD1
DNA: TGTGCCATCAGTGAGCCCCCCCGGACAGGGAGGGATGAAGCTTTCTTT
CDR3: CAISEPPRTGRDEAFF

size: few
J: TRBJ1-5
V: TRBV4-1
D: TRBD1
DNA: TGCGCCAGCAGCCAAGGACAGGGACGAGCTCGAGGCAATCAGCCCCAGCATTTT
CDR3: CASSQGQGRARGNQPQHF

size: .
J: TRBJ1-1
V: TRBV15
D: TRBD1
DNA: TGTGCCACCAGCAGAGCCGACAGGGTGGGTGCTGAAGATTTCTTT
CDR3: CATSRADRVGAEDFF

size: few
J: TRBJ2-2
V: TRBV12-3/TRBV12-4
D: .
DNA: TGTGCCAGCAGTTTCGCGAAGCCCGGGGAGCTGTTTTTT
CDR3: CASSFAKPGELFF

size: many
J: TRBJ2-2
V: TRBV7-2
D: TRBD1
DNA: TGTGCCAGCAGCTTAGCCGTGACAGGGGGGTCCGGGGAGCTGTTTTTT
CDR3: CASSLAVTGGSGELFF

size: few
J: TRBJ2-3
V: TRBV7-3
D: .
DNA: TGTGCCAGCAGCTTACTGGGGCCCACAGATACGCAGTATTTT
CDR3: CASSLLGPTDTQYF

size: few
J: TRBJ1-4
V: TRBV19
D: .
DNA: TGTGCCAGTACCCAGGATAAGGAAAAACTGTTTTTT
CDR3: CASTQDKEKLFF

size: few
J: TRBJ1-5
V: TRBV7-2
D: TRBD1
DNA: TGTGCCAGCAGCCGGGGGACAGGGATTCAGCCCCAGCATTTT
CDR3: CASSRGTGIQPQHF

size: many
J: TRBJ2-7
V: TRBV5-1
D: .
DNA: TGCGCCAGCAGCTTGCTGGCGAACTACGAGCAGTACTTC
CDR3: CASSLLANYEQYF

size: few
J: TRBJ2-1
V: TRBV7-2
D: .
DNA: TGTGCCAGCAGCTTAGGTGTAAACAATGAGCAGTTCTTC
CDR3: CASSLGVNNEQFF

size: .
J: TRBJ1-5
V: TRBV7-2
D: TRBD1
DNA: TGTGCCAGCAGCTCTCAGGGGGGTAGCAATCAGCCCCAGCATTTT
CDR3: CASSSQGGSNQPQHF

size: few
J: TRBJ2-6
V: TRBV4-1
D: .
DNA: TGCGCCAGCAGCCAAAAGACAGGTACCCTCTCTGGGGCCAACGTCCTGACTTTC
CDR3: CASSQKTGTLSGANVLTF

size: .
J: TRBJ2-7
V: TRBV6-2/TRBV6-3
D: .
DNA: TGTGCCAGCAGTGCCTTGGACCGCCGGCGCGAGCAGTACTTC
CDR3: CASSALDRRREQYF

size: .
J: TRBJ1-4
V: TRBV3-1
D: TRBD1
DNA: TGTGCCAGCAGCCGGACAGGGCAAGGTGAAAAACTGTTTTTT
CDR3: CASSRTGQGEKLFF

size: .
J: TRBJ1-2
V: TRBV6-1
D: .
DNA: TGTGCCAGCAGTCAACGGGACACCTATGGCTACACCTTC
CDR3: CASSQRDTYGYTF

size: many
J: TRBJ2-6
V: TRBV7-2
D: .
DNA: TGTGCCAGCAGCCTAAGACAGCACTCTGGGGCCAACGTCCTGACTTTC
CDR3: CASSLRQHSGANVLTF

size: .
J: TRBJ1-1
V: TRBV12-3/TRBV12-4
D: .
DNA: TGTGCCAGCAGCGACAAATCGAGAATGGGGCGGAGGACTGAAGCTTTCTTT
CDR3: CASSDKSRMGRRTEAFF

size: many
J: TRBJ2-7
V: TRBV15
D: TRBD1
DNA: TGTGCCACCAGCAGATATGACAGGGGCTACGAGCAGTACTTC
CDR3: CATSRYDRGYEQYF

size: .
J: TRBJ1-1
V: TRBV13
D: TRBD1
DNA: TGTGCCAGCAGCTTTACAGGGGCCTCCAGAGCTTTCTTT
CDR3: CASSFTGASRAFF

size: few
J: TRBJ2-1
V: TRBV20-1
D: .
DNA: TGCAGTGCATACTTGATGGGGGGGCCTGGCTCCTACAATGAGCAGTTCTTC
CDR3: CSAYLMGGPGSYNEQFF

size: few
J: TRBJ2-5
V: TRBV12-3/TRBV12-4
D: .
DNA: TGTGCCAGCAGTTTAGTCTGGACAGTCCAAGAGACCCAGTACTTC
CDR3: CASSLVWTVQETQYF

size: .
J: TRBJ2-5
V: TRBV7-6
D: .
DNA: TGTGCCAGCAGCTTTACAGAAGATACCCAGTACTTC
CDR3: CASSFTEDTQYF

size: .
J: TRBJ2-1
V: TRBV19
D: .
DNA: TGTGCCAGTAACGGGCAGGGGAGGAACAATGAGCAGTTCTTC
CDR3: CASNGQGRNNEQFF

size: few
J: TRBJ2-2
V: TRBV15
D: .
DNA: TGTGCCACCAGCAGAGAATTACAGGGGAACACCGGGGAGCTGTTTTTT
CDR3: CATSRELQGNTGELFF

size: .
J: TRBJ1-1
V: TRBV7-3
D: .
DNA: TGTGCCAGCAGCTTAAGCAGGGCGAACACTGAAGCTTTCTTT
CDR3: CASSLSRANTEAFF

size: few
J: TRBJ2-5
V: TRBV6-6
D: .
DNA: TGTGCCAGCAGCCAAAAAGTCGACCAAGGGGAGACCCAGTACTTC
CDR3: CASSQKVDQGETQYF

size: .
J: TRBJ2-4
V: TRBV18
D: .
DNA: TGTGCCAGCTCAACGCGGACAAGGGAAAACATTCAGTACTTC
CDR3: CASSTRTRENIQYF

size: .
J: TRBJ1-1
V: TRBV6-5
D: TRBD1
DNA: TGTGCCAGCAGTTACCCTACAGGGGGGGGAGGGACTGAAGCTTTCTTT
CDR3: CASSYPTGGGGTEAFF

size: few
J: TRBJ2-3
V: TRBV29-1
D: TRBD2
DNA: TGCAGCGTTCTAAAACTGGGGGGGAAGGCAGATACGCAGTATTTT
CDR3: CSVLKLGGKADTQYF

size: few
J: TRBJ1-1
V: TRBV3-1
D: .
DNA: TGTGCCAGCAGCCTAAACCCAGGAATGAACACTGAAGCTTTCTTT
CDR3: CASSLNPGMNTEAFF

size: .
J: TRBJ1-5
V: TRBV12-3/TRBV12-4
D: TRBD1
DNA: TGTGCCAGCAGTGAGGGGACAGGGAGCAATCAGCCCCAGCATTTT
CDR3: CASSEGTGSNQPQHF

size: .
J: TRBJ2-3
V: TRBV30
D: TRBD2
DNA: TGTGCCTGGAGGCTAGCGGGGGGAGGGGATACGCAGTATTTT
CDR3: CAWRLAGGGDTQYF

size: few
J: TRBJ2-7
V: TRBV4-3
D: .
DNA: TGCGCCAGCAGTCAAAACTGGGGGTCCTACGAGCAGTACTTC
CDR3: CASSQNWGSYEQYF

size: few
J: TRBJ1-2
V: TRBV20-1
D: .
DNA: TGCAGTGCTACCAGGTCCCTCCTAGTTTCCTATGGCTACACCTTC
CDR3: CSATRSLLVSYGYTF

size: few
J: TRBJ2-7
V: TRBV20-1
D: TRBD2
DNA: TGCAGTGCTAGAGATCTGAGCGGGGGGGCCTCCTACGAGCAGTACTTC
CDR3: CSARDLSGGASYEQYF

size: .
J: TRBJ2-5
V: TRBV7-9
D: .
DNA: TGTGCCAGCAGCTTAACCCAGGGGTGGGAGACCCAGTACTTC
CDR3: CASSLTQGWETQYF

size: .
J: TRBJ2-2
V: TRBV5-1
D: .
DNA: TGCGCCAGCAGCTTCGGGGGCGTCGTCACCGGGGAGCTGTTTTTT
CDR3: CASSFGGVVTGELFF

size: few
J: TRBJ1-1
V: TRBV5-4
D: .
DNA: TGTGCCAGCAGCTTGGATCAGGCAGGGTGGACGAACACTGAAGCTTTCTTT
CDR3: CASSLDQAGWTNTEAFF